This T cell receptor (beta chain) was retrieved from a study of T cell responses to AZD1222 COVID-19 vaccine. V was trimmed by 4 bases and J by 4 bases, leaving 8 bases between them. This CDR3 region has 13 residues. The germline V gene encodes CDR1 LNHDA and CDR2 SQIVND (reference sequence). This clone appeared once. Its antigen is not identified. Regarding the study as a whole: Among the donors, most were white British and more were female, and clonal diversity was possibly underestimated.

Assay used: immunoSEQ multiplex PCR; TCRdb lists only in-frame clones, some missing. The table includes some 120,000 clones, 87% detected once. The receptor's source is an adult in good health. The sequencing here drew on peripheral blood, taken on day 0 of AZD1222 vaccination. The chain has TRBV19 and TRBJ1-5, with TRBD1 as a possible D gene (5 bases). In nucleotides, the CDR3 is TGTGCCAGTAGTACCTCAGGGAATCAGCCCCAGCATTTT. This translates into CASSTSGNQPQHF. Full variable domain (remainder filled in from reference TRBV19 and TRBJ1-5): DGGITQSPKYLFRKEGQNVTLSCEQNLNHDAMYWYRQDPGQGLRLIYYSQIVNDFQKGDIAEGYSVSREKKESFPLTVTSAQKNPTAFYLCASSTSGNQPQHFGDGTRLSIL.